One and the same sample provided the 17 T cell receptor beta chains below, sequenced in a study of vaccination and CD4 T cells after COVID-19. The treatment was: roughly 10-day PBMC culture with coronavirus spike peptide pools or control peptides (ViraFEST assay). Their target antigens are unknown. Sequenced with the Oncomine TCR Beta short-read assay was DNA taken from cultured CD4+ T cells. TCRdb recomputed calls from the PCR reads with MiXCR, one row per CDR3 protein. This sample carries approximately 20,000 distinct CDR3 sequences, about four fifths of them seen once, and the ten largest clones take about 15%. This specimen was CD4+ T cells from blood, cultured in vitro, taken after SARS-CoV-2 vaccination. These receptors were obtained from a human donor who received a COVID-19 vaccine.

The chain links TRBV5-1 to TRBJ2-5; 7 nucleotides line up with TRBD2. Germline V gene data show CDR1 as SGHRS and CDR2 as YFSETQ. The CDR3 is 15 residues long. Germline trimming cut 7 bases from V and 0 bases from J; bases unmatched to any gene: 9. CDR3 DNA: TGCGCCAGCTATGTATTTCGGGGGGACCAAGAGACCCAGTACTTC. It specifies CASYVFRGDQETQYF.

The V call is TRBV6-5, the J call TRBJ1-5; D unclear. Trimming stripped 4 bases from V and 0 bases from J, with 10 bases between. CDR3 length: 15 residues. From germline, CDR1 is MNHEY and CDR2 SVGAGI. The CDR3 DNA reads TGTGCCAGCAGTTTCGGACGGTTTAGCAATCAGCCCCAGCATTTT. It is translated as CASSFGRFSNQPQHF.

This chain links TRBV6-1 with TRBJ1-5, with D hard to call. CDR1 and CDR2 (germline): MNHNS, SASEGT. CDR3 length: 14 residues. The V and J ends lost 8 bases and 0 bases respectively, with 11 bases between them. In DNA, the CDR3 is TGTGCCAGCGGAATACCCAGTAGCAATCAGCCCCAGCATTTT. Protein sequence: CASGIPSSNQPQHF.

In DNA, the CDR3 is TGTGCCAGCAGTTTAAGGGACAGGGAGACCCAGTACTTC. Its protein product is CASSLRDRETQYF. The rearrangement links TRBV12-3 or TRBV12-4 to TRBJ2-5; 8 bases agree with TRBD1. Unmatched junction bases numbered 1, after V lost 2 bases and J lost 5 bases. The CDR3 runs 13 residues.

There are a few counts of this clonotype. The chain recombines TRBV7-6 with TRBJ2-1; tentatively, D is TRBD1 (5 bases). Germline V gene data show CDR1 as SGHVS and CDR2 as FNYEAQ. This CDR3 comprises 14 residues. The V end was cut by 1 base, the J end by 6 bases, with 10 bases between. CDR3 DNA: TGTGCCAGCAGCTTAGGGTTGCAGGGCAATGAGCAGTTCTTC. Its protein product is CASSLGLQGNEQFF.

The chain is built from TRBV19 and TRBJ1-5; D is possibly TRBD1 (6 bases). The germline V and J ends were trimmed by 3 bases and 2 bases, with 8 bases remaining between them. Germline V gene sequence: CDR1 LNHDA, CDR2 SQIVND (reference sequence). The CDR3 runs to 14 residues. CDR3 coding DNA: TGTGCCAGTAGTATGGACAGACGCAATCAGCCCCAGCATTTT. It codes for CASSMDRRNQPQHF.

The chain carries TRBV6-1 and TRBJ2-2; D may be TRBD2 (5 bases). The CDR3 covers 12 residues. Looked up from germline, CDR1 is MNHNS and CDR2 is SASEGT. The V and J ends lost 6 bases and 5 bases respectively, with 7 bases between them. CDR3 sequence reads: CASRTGTGELFF. In nucleotides, the CDR3 is TGTGCCAGCAGGACGGGGACCGGGGAGCTGTTTTTT.

The chain recombines TRBV12-3 or TRBV12-4 with TRBJ1-6; possible D gene TRBD1, 5 bases. The CDR3 is made up of 16 amino acids. The V end lost 2 bases, the J end lost 7 bases, and 15 bases lay between the germline ends. CDR3 region: CASSLRQWDGNSPLHF. Written as DNA, the CDR3 is TGTGCCAGCAGTTTAAGACAATGGGACGGAAATTCACCCCTCCACTTT.

The rearrangement uses TRBV6-2 or TRBV6-3 and TRBJ1-1, with a weak D call TRBD1 (5 bases). Germline V CDR1 and CDR2: MNHEY, SVGEGT. The CDR3 length is 14 residues. Trimming removed 5 bases from V and 4 bases from J, with 14 bases in between. CDR3 amino acids: CASSPRGGITEAFF. The DNA of the CDR3 is TGTGCCAGCAGTCCCCGGGGGGGAATCACTGAAGCTTTCTTT.

The table lists this clonotype with a count of one. The chain joins TRBV5-4 to TRBJ2-7; 8 bases fit TRBD2. V lost 0 bases, J lost 5 bases, and 4 bases stayed unmatched. This CDR3 is 14 amino acids long. From germline, CDR1 is SGHNT and CDR2 YYREEE (reference sequence). The CDR3 loop reads CASSLGTSPHEQYF. The CDR3 DNA sequence: TGTGCCAGCAGCTTGGGGACTAGCCCCCACGAGCAGTACTTC.

V is TRBV20-1 and J is TRBJ1-2, with no clear D. Germline assignment: CDR1 DFQATT and CDR2 SNEGSKA (reference sequence). V gave up 5 bases and J gave up 11 bases, with 12 bases separating them. This CDR3 region has 10 residues. The CDR3 coding sequence is TGCAGTGCTTTGGGGAGGGCATACACCTTC. Amino acids: CSALGRAYTF.

This chain uses TRBV11-2 with TRBJ2-6; D unclear. From germline, CDR1 is SGHAT and CDR2 FQNNGV. Deletions cut 6 bases from V and 1 base from J, with 13 bases between. The CDR3 has 16 amino acids. This chain's CDR3 is CASRRGVRSGANVLTF. The CDR3 bases are TGTGCCAGCAGAAGAGGAGTTAGGTCTGGGGCCAACGTCCTGACTTTC.

The V gene is TRBV19, the J gene TRBJ1-2; 8 positions agree with TRBD1. The ends lost 3 bases at V and 2 bases at J; junction bases unmatched: 8. The CDR3 loop spans 16 amino acids. Germline CDR1 and CDR2: LNHDA and SQIVND (reference sequence). The CDR3 sequence: CASSIFTDRANYGYTF. CDR3 nucleotide sequence: TGTGCCAGTAGTATTTTCACGGACAGGGCGAACTATGGCTACACCTTC.

V and J are TRBV7-9 and TRBJ2-3; 8 positions match TRBD2. The junction had 6 bases not matched to a gene; V was cut back by 5 bases and J by 2 bases. Germline loops: CDR1 SEHNR, CDR2 FQNEAQ (reference sequence). The CDR3 loop spans 15 amino acids. The CDR3 DNA is TGTGCCAGCAGCAGGATAGCGGGGTACACAGATACGCAGTATTTT. Translated, it gives CASSRIAGYTDTQYF.

The J gene is TRBJ2-5, the V gene TRBV24-1, with 11 nucleotides matching TRBD2. Germline V gene sequence: CDR1 KGHDR, CDR2 SFDVKD. Trimming cost V 1 base and J 1 base; bases outside gene matches: 4. The CDR3 is 17 residues long. CDR3 coding DNA: TGTGCCACCAGTGATTTTACTAGCGGGGGACCCCAAGAGACCCAGTACTTC. It is translated as CATSDFTSGGPQETQYF.

The gene calls are TRBV30 and TRBJ2-5, with 13 bases lining up with TRBD2. The CDR3 loop spans 16 amino acids. V was pared by 0 bases and J by 6 bases, with 7 bases of the junction left unmatched. CDR1 is GTSNPN and CDR2 is SVGIG in the germline V gene (reference sequence). CDR3 nucleotides: TGTGCCTGGAGTGTAAGGGGGACTAGCGGGGTCAAGACCCAGTACTTC. Encoded protein: CAWSVRGTSGVKTQYF.

This clonotype was recorded a few times. The chain employs TRBV7-9 and TRBJ1-2, with D possibly matching TRBD1 (5 bases). CDR3 length equals 19 residues. Germline values: CDR1 SEHNR, CDR2 FQNEAQ (reference sequence). Trimming left V 7 bases short and J 0 bases short, with 27 bases between. The CDR3 DNA reads as TGTGCCAGCACACCTTACCTAACAGGTGGTAAAGGGTCTAACTATGGCTACACCTTC. Translated, it gives CASTPYLTGGKGSNYGYTF.